The 3 T cell receptor beta chains listed next were all sequenced from one sample in a study of cytomegalovirus exposure and HLA in healthy donors (dated by TCRdb to 2017 to 2019). Library creation used the immunoSEQ multiplex PCR assay. A mixture of 60 forward primers for TCR Vbeta segments and 13 reverse primers for TCR Jbeta segments was used in the multiplex PCR. TCRdb took over this immuneACCESS table, retaining in-frame rearrangements with V and J assigned. Such tables are incomplete; in checked studies, under half of the missing clones stem from an unresolved V gene, and the remainder is unexplained. A total of approximately 160,000 clones appear in this sample, more than 70% of them only once. 0.35% to 0.45% of the sample is held by the ten biggest clonotypes. The specimen sequenced was PBMCs. The receptors here all came from a boy aged 2-15 years in good health and CMV-seronegative.

In its sample, this clone was seen a few times. The chain couples TRBV29-1 to TRBJ1-1; 7 nucleotides align to TRBD1. CDR3 length: 14 residues. CDR1 and CDR2 from the germline V gene are SQVTM and ANQGSEA. The V gene end was trimmed by 7 bases and the J gene end by 1 base; junction bases not matched to a gene: 9. CDR3: CSAVIDRENTEAFF. Here the CDR3 DNA reads TGCAGCGCTGTGATTGACAGGGAGAACACTGAAGCTTTCTTT.

The CDR3 protein is CSVMGQGGYTF. The CDR3 DNA follows: TGCAGCGTTATGGGGCAGGGTGGCTACACCTTC. The gene calls are TRBV29-1 and TRBJ1-2, with a tentative D call TRBD1 (5 bases). V was clipped by 5 bases and J by 7 bases, with 11 bases between them. Germline lookup yields CDR1 SQVTM and CDR2 ANQGSEA. The CDR3 is made up of 11 amino acids.

This clone was seen a handful of times. The V gene is TRBV25-1, the J gene TRBJ1-1; 7 positions match TRBD1. Trimming at V came to 5 bases and at J to 9 bases, leaving 9 bases not matched to a gene. Germline CDR1 MGHDK, CDR2 SYGVNS. The CDR3 is made up of 13 amino acids. The CDR3 coding sequence is TGTGCCAGCAGTATTGGTTGGGGACAGAAAGCTTTCTTT. Translated, it gives CASSIGWGQKAFF.